The next 6 T cell receptor beta chains were all read from a single sample in a study of CD8+ T cells in alopecia areata. Sequencing used cDNA as its template, made by extracting RNA and reverse transcribing it. Measured with immunoSEQ multiplex PCR; TCRdb has only the in-frame clones, and not every one. This repertoire shows about 150,000 clones, about three fifths found once; its top ten account for about 6%. Source: CD4+ T cells sorted from blood, taken at week 0. Receptors originate from a human donor with alopecia areata.

This clone occurred once. V usage is TRBV2 and J usage is TRBJ2-1, with D perhaps matching TRBD2 (5 bases). The CDR3 loop spans 12 amino acids. Germline values: CDR1 SNHLY, CDR2 FYNNEI. V lost 6 bases to trimming and J lost 5 bases, with 8 bases between them. The CDR3 DNA follows: TGTGCCAGCAGCGGGGATGACAATGAGCAGTTCTTC. It encodes CASSGDDNEQFF. Complete variable domain (other parts from reference TRBV2 and TRBJ2-1): EPEVTQTPSHQVTQMGQEVILRCVPISNHLYFYWYRQILGQKVEFLVSFYNNEISEKSEIFDDQFSVERPDGSNFTLKIRSTKLEDSAMYFCASSGDDNEQFFGPGTRLTVL.

The chain joins TRBV19 to TRBJ2-5; 7 bases map to TRBD1. V shed 2 bases and J 6 bases; nucleotides not matched to a gene: 6. Germline V gene lookup returns CDR1 LNHDA and CDR2 SQIVND (reference sequence). CDR3 length: 14 residues. CDR3 nucleotides: TGTGCCAGTAGTATACCGACAGGGACGAAGACCCAGTACTTC. It specifies CASSIPTGTKTQYF. Full variable domain (rest looked up from reference TRBV19 and TRBJ2-5): DGGITQSPKYLFRKEGQNVTLSCEQNLNHDAMYWYRQDPGQGLRLIYYSQIVNDFQKGDIAEGYSVSREKKESFPLTVTSAQKNPTAFYLCASSIPTGTKTQYFGPGTRLLVL.

This clone was seen once. The chain combines TRBV25-1 with TRBJ2-5; maybe TRBD2 (6 bases). This CDR3 has 14 residues. Germline CDR1 MGHDK, CDR2 SYGVNS. Deletions cut 7 bases from V and 1 base from J, with 13 bases between. The CDR3: CASTGTGAQETQYF. The CDR3 nucleotides are TGTGCCAGCACCGGGACTGGGGCCCAAGAGACCCAGTACTTC.

This clone appeared a single time. This chain links TRBV30 with TRBJ2-4; D is unclear. V was clipped by 0 bases and J by 7 bases, with 10 bases between them. The CDR3 runs 13 residues. CDR1 GTSNPN and CDR2 SVGIG come from the germline V gene (reference sequence). CDR3 loop: CAWSVSDNNIQYF. The CDR3 DNA is TGTGCCTGGAGTGTCTCCGACAATAACATTCAGTACTTC.

The chain couples TRBV19 to TRBJ1-5; 7 bases line up with TRBD1. Germline values: CDR1 LNHDA, CDR2 SQIVND (reference sequence). The CDR3 totals 14 residues. V lost 5 bases, J lost 3 bases, and 4 bases stayed unmatched. The CDR3, as DNA: TGTGCCAGTAGTTCGGACAGGTTCAATCAGCCCCAGCATTTT. This translates into CASSSDRFNQPQHF.

The genes are TRBV4-1 and TRBJ1-1; D not certain. The CDR3 length is 14 residues. Germline CDR1 and CDR2: MGHRA and YSYEKL. V gave up 0 bases and J gave up 11 bases, with 16 bases separating them. CDR3 in amino acids: CASSQDSGRGKAFF. In nucleotides, the CDR3 is TGCGCCAGCAGCCAAGATTCGGGCCGGGGTAAGGCTTTCTTT.